These 18 T cell receptor beta chains were all obtained from the same sample, sequenced in a study of shared clonotypes between healthy human individuals. Sequenced by immunoSEQ multiplex PCR; TCRdb stores in-frame clones only, minus some. In the table there are some 530,000 clones, around 73% of which are singletons. Source material: PBMCs. The receptors were gathered from a woman aged 40 to 50 in good health. Some clones in this sample may be carry-over from other donors' samples.

The genes are TRBV7-6 and TRBJ1-5, with TRBD1 matching 8 bases. The CDR3 extends over 18 amino acids. The trim removed 6 bases at V and 0 bases at J, leaving 13 bases unmatched. CDR1 and CDR2 from the germline V gene are SGHVS and FNYEAQ. The CDR3 DNA follows: TGTGCCAGCAGTCAAACCTCAACAGGGGGGTTTAGCAATCAGCCCCAGCATTTT. This codes for CASSQTSTGGFSNQPQHF. Full variable domain (remainder filled in from reference TRBV7-6 and TRBJ1-5): GAGVSQSPRYKVTKRGQDVALRCDPISGHVSLYWYRQALGQGPEFLTYFNYEAQQDKSGLPNDRFSAERPEGSISTLTIQRTEQRDSAMYRCASSQTSTGGFSNQPQHFGDGTRLSIL.

This clone was seen once. A far larger clone lies a single base away; this is likely a read error. This sample also contains other DNA sequences that code for the same CDR3. This rearrangement joins TRBV9 to TRBJ1-1; 7 nucleotides line up with TRBD1. Germline V gives CDR1 SGDLS, CDR2 YYNGEE. After removal of 8 bases from V and 3 bases from J, the junction contained 13 bases not matched to a gene. The CDR3 extends over 15 amino acids. This CDR3 reads CASSPSGDSYTEAFF. DNA of the CDR3: TGTGCCAGTAGCCCATCCGGGGACAGCTACACTGAAGCTTTCTTT.

The rearrangement joins TRBV28 to TRBJ2-5; the D call may be TRBD1 or TRBD2 (7 bases each). The CDR3 totals 13 residues. CDR1 MDHEN and CDR2 SYDVKM come from the germline V gene. Deletions cut 6 bases from V and 5 bases from J, with 13 bases between. The CDR3 loop is CASSQGGGETQYF. The CDR3 bases are TGTGCCAGCAGCCAGGGGGGGGGTGAGACCCAGTACTTC.

The chain combines TRBV5-5 with TRBJ1-4; D is uncertain. V shed 4 bases and J shed 4 bases, with 17 bases lying between them. This CDR3 has 16 residues. Germline CDR1 and CDR2: SGHKS and YYEKEE (reference sequence). The CDR3 reads CASSDWLRQSNEKLFF. The CDR3, as DNA: TGTGCCAGCAGCGACTGGCTGCGTCAGAGTAATGAAAAACTGTTTTTT.

CDR3 in DNA: TGTGCCAGCAGCGTAGGCCTAGCGGGAGCCCTATACAATGAGCAGTTCTTC. Translation: CASSVGLAGALYNEQFF. The chain combines TRBV9 with TRBJ2-1, with 10 bases aligning to TRBD2. Germline values: CDR1 SGDLS, CDR2 YYNGEE. V lost 0 bases to trimming and J lost 4 bases; unmatched junction nucleotides: 7. This CDR3 has 17 residues.

This rearrangement joins TRBV4-1 to TRBJ2-7, with a tentative D call TRBD1 (6 bases). The CDR3 spans 14 residues. V dropped 1 base and J dropped 2 bases, with 9 bases sitting between them. Germline V CDR1 and CDR2: MGHRA, YSYEKL. CDR3 sequence (DNA): TGCGCCAGCAGCCAAGGAACAGGGCCCTACGAGCAGTACTTC. Amino acid sequence: CASSQGTGPYEQYF.

The table lists this clone with a count of one. This chain uses TRBV5-1 with TRBJ2-7; D ambiguous. Germline V gives CDR1 SGHRS, CDR2 YFSETQ. The CDR3 has 15 residues. V lost 2 bases and J lost 2, with 14 bases in between. The CDR3 DNA sequence: TGCGCCAGCAGCTTATATGACAACCACCCCTACGAGCAGTACTTC. It codes for CASSLYDNHPYEQYF.

The chain uses TRBV9 and TRBJ1-3; D gene uncertain. The CDR3 totals 17 residues. CDR1 SGDLS and CDR2 YYNGEE come from the germline V gene. Trimming shortened V by 0 bases and J by 2 bases, and 15 bases separated the two germline ends. The CDR3 region is CASSVESLPPTGNTIYF. Here the CDR3 DNA reads TGTGCCAGCAGCGTAGAATCCCTCCCTCCCACTGGAAACACCATATATTTT.

The chain employs TRBV2 and TRBJ2-3; D may match TRBD1 or TRBD2 (5 bases each). Germline-derived CDR1 and CDR2 are SNHLY and FYNNEI. Trimming took 6 bases from V and 0 from J, leaving 10 bases between them. The CDR3 runs 14 residues. Here the CDR3 DNA reads TGTGCCAGCAGGTCCGGGACGAGCACAGATACGCAGTATTTT. Translation: CASRSGTSTDTQYF.

The rearrangement links TRBV6-6 to TRBJ1-1, with D maybe TRBD1 (6 bases). The CDR3 sequence is 11 residues long. With 7 bases removed from V and 4 bases from J, the gap between germline ends came to 7 bases. Germline values: CDR1 MNHNY, CDR2 SVGAGI (reference sequence). The CDR3 loop is CASTQGTEAFF. CDR3 in DNA: TGTGCCAGCACACAGGGCACTGAAGCTTTCTTT.

This clone was counted once. The J gene is TRBJ2-3, the V gene TRBV7-6, with TRBD2 matching 12 bases. In germline, CDR1 is SGHVS, CDR2 FNYEAQ. This CDR3 region has 19 residues. Trimming cost V 1 base and J 3 bases; bases outside gene matches: 11. CDR3 nucleotides: TGTGCCAGCAGCTTAGGGTTGGCTAGCGGGAGGGCGCGGACAGATACGCAGTATTTT. It specifies CASSLGLASGRARTDTQYF.

The rearrangement links TRBV2 to TRBJ2-7, with TRBD1 matching 7 bases. The CDR3 extends over 13 amino acids. Germline assignment: CDR1 SNHLY and CDR2 FYNNEI. V was clipped by 8 bases and J by 3 bases; unmatched bases: 7. The CDR3 nucleotides are TGTGCCAGCGGGACAGTTGTGGTCTACGAGCAGTACTTC. Translated, it gives CASGTVVVYEQYF.

A single count supports this clone. The V gene is TRBV11-2, the J gene TRBJ2-4; D not resolved. Deletions cut 5 bases from V and 0 bases from J, with 8 bases between. Germline V gene data show CDR1 as SGHAT and CDR2 as FQNNGV. The CDR3 extends over 14 amino acids. The CDR3 spells CASSPTLAKNIQYF. The DNA of the CDR3 is TGTGCCAGCAGCCCTACCTTAGCCAAAAACATTCAGTACTTC.

This chain joins TRBV7-3 and TRBJ2-5; D is tentatively TRBD1 or TRBD2 (6 bases each). CDR3 length: 16 residues. Trimming pared 0 bases from V and 5 bases from J, leaving 16 bases between. Germline V CDR1 and CDR2: SGHTA, FQGTGA. The CDR3 nucleotides are TGTGCCAGCAGCTTAACCGGCAGGAGGGGGGCCGAGACCCAGTACTTC. Its translation is CASSLTGRRGAETQYF.

This clone appeared a few times. The chain recombines TRBV6-5 with TRBJ2-6; D may be TRBD1 (6 bases). This CDR3 is 15 amino acids long. The V gene lost 7 bases and the J gene lost 3 bases, with 13 bases spanning the gap. CDR1 and CDR2 from the germline V gene are MNHEY and SVGAGI. The CDR3 DNA reads as TGTGCCAGCACCCCAGGGGATTTTGGGGCCAACGTCCTGACTTTC. Amino acid sequence: CASTPGDFGANVLTF.

The chain recombines TRBV28 with TRBJ1-2; 7 bases agree with TRBD1. Germline V gene data show CDR1 as MDHEN and CDR2 as SYDVKM. There are 12 residues in the CDR3. Losses at the gene ends were 10 bases for V and 4 bases for J; bases not matched to a gene: 6. The CDR3 DNA is TGTGCCACCAGGGGGACCGGCTATGGCTACACCTTC. The encoded protein is CATRGTGYGYTF.

The chain combines TRBV5-1 with TRBJ2-5, with D perhaps matching TRBD1 (6 bases). V lost 1 base to trimming and J lost 1 base, with 11 bases between them. Germline V CDR1 and CDR2: SGHRS, YFSETQ. The CDR3 has 15 residues. CDR3 residues: CASSLFGQPQETQYF. The CDR3 coding sequence is TGCGCCAGCAGCTTGTTCGGACAGCCCCAAGAGACCCAGTACTTC.

The chain couples TRBV6-5 to TRBJ1-4, with D tentatively TRBD1 (5 bases). CDR3 length: 15 residues. The germline V gene encodes CDR1 MNHEY and CDR2 SVGAGI. V was shortened by 2 bases and J by 7 bases, with 14 bases between the two germline ends. The CDR3, as DNA: TGTGCCAGCAGTTACGGCAGGGTTGATGGTGAAAAACTGTTTTTT. Protein: CASSYGRVDGEKLFF.